This entry concerns a single TCR beta chain. Germline loops: CDR1 MNHEY, CDR2 SVGAGI. This CDR3 comprises 15 residues. The trim removed 6 bases at V and 3 bases at J, leaving 6 bases unmatched. Assay used: immunoSEQ multiplex PCR; TCRdb lists only in-frame clones, some missing. Of over 250,000 clones listed, 88% are singletons. These data originate in a study of blood T cell repertoires in COVID-19. The J gene is TRBJ1-5, the V gene TRBV6-5, with 9 bases that match TRBD1. This sequence was found in a woman aged 35 to 49 who had recovered from COVID-19. The sample consisted of peripheral blood. CDR3 coding DNA: TGTGCCAGCAGCTCCCACAGGGGGCCCAATCAGCCCCAGCATTTT. Translated: CASSSHRGPNQPQHF.